Sequencing of this T cell receptor (beta chain) was carried out in a study of beta chain features in type 1 diabetes. The overall study: Patients and healthy donors were similar in age, gender and cell yields. Notes on the study in general: Whether TCRB rearrangement is influenced by HLA type went unresolved here. TCRB CDR3s were moderately but significantly shorter in Type 1 diabetes patients in all four CD4+ subsets.

The study reverse transcribed the entire isolated RNA, so it sequenced expressed TCRB transcripts. Some clones are missing from TCRdb's copy, which holds only in-frame ones; the method was immunoSEQ multiplex PCR. Seen here are some 240,000 clones, roughly 16% observed once, and the top ten hold 0.08% to 0.095%. This clone was observed a few times. Its target is not known. The CDR3 is 15 residues long. V lost 4 bases and J lost 4; bases outside the gene matches: 2. The germline V gene has CDR1 SGHNT and CDR2 YYREEE (reference sequence). This TCR came from a man aged 30 to 39 with type 1 diabetes. Sequencing input: naive CD4+ T cells from blood. The chain links TRBV5-4 to TRBJ2-1; 13 bases are a match to TRBD2. The CDR3 sequence is CASSMGLAGYNEQFF. In nucleotides, the CDR3 is TGTGCCAGCAGCATGGGACTAGCGGGATACAATGAGCAGTTCTTC.